The 17 T cell receptor beta chains below all came from one sample that was sequenced in a study of OX40 agonist ivuxolimab in advanced cancers. Clones were sequenced by immunoSEQ multiplex PCR, and TCRdb holds only the in-frame ones, with some missing. The sample includes around 40,000 clones, around 83% seen only once; the top ten take 20%. The sequenced sample was CD4+ or CD8+ T cells sorted from blood, obtained in a trial of the OX40 agonist ivuxolimab. These receptors were collected from an adult with an advanced solid tumor such as melanoma, head and neck, liver or kidney cancer.

The chain is built from TRBV19 and TRBJ2-1; D unresolved. V shed 10 bases and J shed 5 bases, with 18 bases lying between them. This CDR3 comprises 14 residues. CDR1 LNHDA and CDR2 SQIVND come from the germline V gene (reference sequence). CDR3 sequence: CATSDTGWNNEQFF. The DNA for the CDR3 is TGTGCCACCTCGGATACCGGGTGGAACAATGAGCAGTTCTTC.

This sequence joins TRBV30 and TRBJ1-1, with 7 bases that match TRBD1. The V segment lost 1 base and the J segment 7 bases; nucleotides outside the gene matches: 12. This CDR3 is built from 15 residues. Germline CDR1 and CDR2: GTSNPN and SVGIG (reference sequence). CDR3 nucleotide sequence: TGTGCCTGGAGTGGACCGTACAGGGGAGGGGTTGAAGCTTTCTTT. Encoded protein: CAWSGPYRGGVEAFF. Looking up the rest from reference TRBV30 and TRBJ1-1 gives the full variable domain: SQTIHQWPATLVQPVGSPLSLECTVEGTSNPNLYWYRQAAGRGLQLLFYSVGIGQISSEVPQNLSASRPQDRQFILSSKKLLLSDSGFYLCAWSGPYRGGVEAFFGQGTRLTVV.

The chain uses TRBV28 and TRBJ2-5; D uncertain. The CDR3 has 13 amino acids. Germline CDR1 MDHEN, CDR2 SYDVKM. V lost 2 bases and J 7 bases, leaving 11 bases between the germline ends. The DNA of the CDR3 is TGTGCCAGCAGTTTAAGTCTCAAGGGGACCCAGTACTTC. Its protein is CASSLSLKGTQYF.

The chain carries TRBV5-1 and TRBJ2-1; D perhaps matches TRBD1 (5 bases). Germline CDR1 is SGHRS and CDR2 is YFSETQ. The CDR3 totals 13 residues. V was clipped by 0 bases and J by 10 bases, with 11 bases between them. The CDR3 nucleotides are TGCGCCAGCAGCTTGGAGGCCCAGGGAGAGCAGTTCTTC. Protein product: CASSLEAQGEQFF.

The rearrangement links TRBV4-3 to TRBJ2-3; D gene uncertain. V lost 0 bases, J lost 5 bases, and 6 bases lay in between. Per the germline V gene, CDR1 is LGHNA and CDR2 is YSLEER. This CDR3 is 13 amino acids long. CDR3 loop: CASSQEPGDTQYF. The CDR3 DNA reads TGCGCCAGCAGCCAAGAACCCGGAGATACGCAGTATTTT.

The V call is TRBV19, the J call TRBJ1-5; perhaps TRBD1 as D (5 bases). Germline loops: CDR1 LNHDA, CDR2 SQIVND (reference sequence). Trimming took 4 bases from V and 5 from J, leaving 12 bases between them. The length of the CDR3 is 14 residues. The CDR3 here is CASSSSGPHQPQHF. Here the CDR3 DNA reads TGTGCCAGTAGTAGCTCGGGACCACATCAGCCCCAGCATTTT.

This chain connects TRBV11-2 to TRBJ2-7; perhaps TRBD1 as D (5 bases). Trimming cost V 6 bases and J 2 bases, with 11 bases left between them. Germline lookup yields CDR1 SGHAT and CDR2 FQNNGV. This CDR3 region has 13 residues. The CDR3 here is CASRSTDTYEQYF. CDR3 coding DNA: TGTGCCAGCAGGTCGACAGACACCTACGAGCAGTACTTC.

The chain recombines TRBV28 with TRBJ1-1; D remains ambiguous. This CDR3 is built from 15 residues. V was cut by 5 bases and J by 6 bases, with 19 bases left in between. Germline lookup yields CDR1 MDHEN and CDR2 SYDVKM. DNA of the CDR3: TGTGCCAGCAGTGACCCAGCACCTAGCGTCTCTGAAGCTTTCTTT. It translates to CASSDPAPSVSEAFF.

The J gene is TRBJ1-1, the V gene TRBV28; a weak D match, TRBD1 (6 bases). Germline V gene data show CDR1 as MDHEN and CDR2 as SYDVKM. V lost 4 bases, J lost 0 bases, and 9 bases lay in between. The CDR3 length is 14 residues. The CDR3 DNA follows: TGTGCCAGCAGTTCGGACAGATTGAACACTGAAGCTTTCTTT. Protein product: CASSSDRLNTEAFF.

The genes are TRBV10-3 and TRBJ2-7; D remains unclear. Trimming cost V 0 bases and J 3 bases, with 15 bases left between them. CDR1 is ENHRY and CDR2 is SYGVKD in the germline V gene. The CDR3 has 16 amino acids. The CDR3 sequence: CAISESTTEDHYEQYF. The CDR3 DNA sequence: TGTGCCATCAGTGAGTCTACGACGGAAGACCACTACGAGCAGTACTTC.

The chain is built from TRBV5-1 and TRBJ2-7; D uncertain. The CDR3 runs 15 residues. CDR1 is SGHRS, CDR2 YFSETQ, per germline. V was cut by 4 bases and J by 3 bases, with 17 bases left in between. CDR3 nucleotides: TGCGCCAGCAGCCCTCGTCCTCCTAAAGACTACGAGCAGTACTTC. Protein product: CASSPRPPKDYEQYF.

The rearrangement uses TRBV4-3 and TRBJ2-7; TRBD1 matches at 8 bases. The CDR3 sequence is 15 residues long. The germline V gene encodes CDR1 LGHNA and CDR2 YSLEER. Trimming cost V 4 bases and J 6 bases; bases outside gene matches: 11. This CDR3 reads CASSPPRGQASEQYF. Here the CDR3 DNA reads TGCGCCAGCAGCCCTCCAAGGGGACAGGCTTCCGAGCAGTACTTC.

The chain employs TRBV7-3 and TRBJ2-3; 9 nucleotides match TRBD2. Trimming cost V 5 bases and J 0 bases; bases outside gene matches: 3. Germline-derived CDR1 and CDR2 are SGHTA and FQGTGA. The CDR3 length is 15 residues. CDR3 loop: CASSPSGVSTDTQYF. CDR3 DNA: TGTGCCAGCAGCCCTAGCGGGGTTAGCACAGATACGCAGTATTTT.

The rearrangement links TRBV19 to TRBJ2-1; D uncertain. V was clipped by 3 bases and J by 2 bases, with 14 bases between them. There are 16 residues in the CDR3. Germline assignment: CDR1 LNHDA and CDR2 SQIVND (reference sequence). In DNA form, the CDR3 reads TGTGCCAGTAGTATTGGGTGGTTAGGGACCTACAATGAGCAGTTCTTC. Translating gives CASSIGWLGTYNEQFF.

The rearrangement uses TRBV9 and TRBJ2-6; D call uncertain. This CDR3 contains 17 residues. The V end lost 4 bases, the J end lost 0 bases, and 14 bases lay between the germline ends. Germline lookup yields CDR1 SGDLS and CDR2 YYNGEE. The CDR3 DNA reads as TGTGCCAGCAGCCTTAAATTACAGAGCTCTGGGGCCAACGTCCTGACTTTC. Residues: CASSLKLQSSGANVLTF. Full variable domain (remainder filled in from reference TRBV9 and TRBJ2-6): DSGVTQTPKHLITATGQRVTLRCSPRSGDLSVYWYQQSLDQGLQFLIQYYNGEERAKGNILERFSAQQFPDLHSELNLSSLELGDSALYFCASSLKLQSSGANVLTFGAGSRLTVL.

Only one count was recorded for this clone. The chain combines TRBV4-3 with TRBJ2-3; maybe TRBD2 (6 bases). The germline V gene encodes CDR1 LGHNA and CDR2 YSLEER. This CDR3 contains 15 residues. Trimming took off 0 bases at V and 3 bases at J, with 10 bases between the two ends. The CDR3 nucleotides read TGCGCCAGCAGCCAAGATGGCGGGGCGACAGATACGCAGTATTTT. Translated: CASSQDGGATDTQYF.

This clone has a handful of counts. The chain links TRBV2 to TRBJ1-1; D not resolved. V lost 4 bases and J lost 7, with 4 bases in between. The germline CDR1 and CDR2 sequences are SNHLY and FYNNEI. The CDR3 is 10 residues long. CDR3 sequence reads: CASSVGEAFF. The CDR3 DNA follows: TGTGCCAGCAGTGTGGGTGAAGCTTTCTTT. The whole variable domain, remainder taken from reference TRBV2 and TRBJ1-1, is EPEVTQTPSHQVTQMGQEVILRCVPISNHLYFYWYRQILGQKVEFLVSFYNNEISEKSEIFDDQFSVERPDGSNFTLKIRSTKLEDSAMYFCASSVGEAFFGQGTRLTVV.